The 22 T cell receptor beta chains listed next were all sequenced from one sample in a study of blood T cell repertoires in COVID-19. Method: immunoSEQ multiplex PCR; TCRdb's copy keeps in-frame clones and lacks some. The sample shows 430,000 or so clones, around nine tenths of them seen only once. The material sequenced was peripheral blood. These receptors all stem from a man aged 18 to 30 with COVID-19, enrolled during active disease.

The J gene is TRBJ1-1, the V gene TRBV11-2, with 10 bases lining up with TRBD1. The CDR3 consists of 16 residues. V gave up 1 base and J gave up 5 bases; unmatched junction bases: 7. Germline assignment: CDR1 SGHAT and CDR2 FQNNGV. CDR3 bases: TGTGCCAGCAGCTTAGGGGGACAGGGGACGCAGACTGAAGCTTTCTTT. It translates to CASSLGGQGTQTEAFF.

This clone was picked up one time. The genes are TRBV29-1 and TRBJ1-2; D is possibly TRBD1 (5 bases). Germline-derived CDR1 and CDR2 are SQVTM and ANQGSEA. The CDR3 covers 13 residues. The germline V and J ends were trimmed by 6 bases and 0 bases, with 11 bases remaining between them. The CDR3 loop reads CSVDSVSNYGYTF. For the CDR3, the DNA is TGCAGCGTAGACAGCGTATCTAACTATGGCTACACCTTC.

This clone was counted at least ten times. The CDR3 sequence: CASSLASSYNEQFF. The CDR3 coding sequence is TGTGCCAGCAGTTTAGCGAGCTCCTACAATGAGCAGTTCTTC. V usage is TRBV2 and J usage is TRBJ2-1; TRBD2 might be the D (5 bases). V was shortened by 5 bases and J by 0 bases, with 8 bases between the two germline ends. Per germline, CDR1 SNHLY and CDR2 FYNNEI. The CDR3 runs 14 residues.

CDR3: CASSFRATGGNEQFF. The CDR3 DNA follows: TGTGCCAGCAGTTTCCGAGCGACAGGGGGCAATGAGCAGTTCTTC. J is TRBJ2-1 and V is TRBV27, with TRBD1 identical over 9 bases. The CDR3 totals 15 residues. The ends lost 3 bases at V and 6 bases at J; junction bases unmatched: 6. CDR1 is MNHEY and CDR2 is SMNVEV in the germline V gene (reference sequence).

The rearrangement joins TRBV4-1 to TRBJ2-7; unclear D gene. The germline CDR1 and CDR2 sequences are MGHRA and YSYEKL. Trimming cost V 3 bases and J 4 bases, with 10 bases left between them. The CDR3 length is 13 residues. The CDR3 is CASSQLPRYEQYF. The CDR3 region has the DNA TGCGCCAGCAGCCAGCTACCCCGTTACGAGCAGTACTTC.

The J gene is TRBJ1-1, the V gene TRBV30; 7 bases fit TRBD1. Germline V gene lookup returns CDR1 GTSNPN and CDR2 SVGIG (reference sequence). Trimming took 4 bases from V and 3 from J; bases not matched to a gene: 5. The CDR3 consists of 13 residues. The CDR3 reads CAWTPQGYTEAFF. CDR3 bases: TGTGCCTGGACGCCACAGGGGTACACTGAAGCTTTCTTT.

J is TRBJ1-2 and V is TRBV5-1; 7 bases fit TRBD1. The J segment lost 4 bases and the V segment lost 4 bases, leaving 10 bases of the junction unmatched. From germline, CDR1 is SGHRS and CDR2 YFSETQ. The CDR3 length is 15 residues. The CDR3 is CASSSRTGLGYGYTF. Here the CDR3 DNA reads TGCGCCAGCAGCAGTCGGACAGGCTTGGGCTATGGCTACACCTTC.

This chain uses TRBV6-5 with TRBJ2-5, with 8 bases identical to TRBD1. Trimming cost V 6 bases and J 5 bases; bases outside gene matches: 11. Looked up from germline, CDR1 is MNHEY and CDR2 is SVGAGI. This CDR3 spans 15 amino acids. The CDR3 region is CASSPDRARGETQYF. The CDR3 nucleotides read TGTGCCAGCAGCCCGGACAGGGCGAGAGGCGAGACCCAGTACTTC.

J is TRBJ1-1 and V is TRBV20-1; maybe TRBD1 (5 bases). Trimming took off 3 bases at V and 7 bases at J, with 9 bases between the two ends. CDR1 and CDR2 (germline): DFQATT, SNEGSKA (reference sequence). This CDR3 has 11 residues. CDR3 protein: CSARGRVEAFF. CDR3 DNA sequence: TGCAGTGCTAGGGGCAGGGTTGAAGCTTTCTTT.

The chain combines TRBV5-4 with TRBJ1-1; no clear D gene. The CDR3 sequence is 14 residues long. V gave up 7 bases and J gave up 1 base, with 14 bases separating them. CDR1 is SGHNT, CDR2 YYREEE, per germline (reference sequence). The chain's CDR3 is CASWAGRPNTEAFF. The CDR3 region has the DNA TGTGCCAGCTGGGCTGGCAGGCCGAACACTGAAGCTTTCTTT.

The gene calls are TRBV27 and TRBJ1-1; 9 nucleotides align to TRBD1. Germline trimming cut 8 bases from V and 4 bases from J; bases unmatched to any gene: 8. The CDR3 totals 14 residues. Germline CDR1 reads MNHEY; CDR2 reads SMNVEV (reference sequence). The DNA of the CDR3 is TGTGCCAGCCGACAGGGGGGAGGAGGCACTGAAGCTTTCTTT. Translating gives CASRQGGGGTEAFF.

This chain links TRBV28 with TRBJ1-6; 10 bases are shared with TRBD1. Germline CDR1 and CDR2: MDHEN and SYDVKM. The CDR3 extends over 19 amino acids. J gave up 7 bases and V 8 bases, and 20 bases lay outside the gene matches. Here the CDR3 DNA reads TGTGCCAGCTTTTCCCTCACAGACAGACAGGGGGCAGAAAATTCACCCCTCCACTTT. It translates to CASFSLTDRQGAENSPLHF.

The gene calls are TRBV4-1 and TRBJ2-2; the match to TRBD2 covers 7 bases. The CDR3 is made up of 17 amino acids. V shed 4 bases and J 3 bases; nucleotides not matched to a gene: 11. Germline V lookup: CDR1 MGHRA, CDR2 YSYEKL. CDR3 in amino acids: CASSLSVPRGDTGELFF. The CDR3 DNA is TGCGCCAGCAGCCTATCAGTTCCCCGGGGGGACACCGGGGAGCTGTTTTTT.

V and J are TRBV6-5 and TRBJ2-7; perhaps TRBD1 as D (6 bases). Germline CDR1 MNHEY, CDR2 SVGAGI. The CDR3 has 14 amino acids. V gave up 6 bases and J gave up 3 bases, with 15 bases separating them. The CDR3 region is CASRPRQDHYEQYF. The CDR3 region has the DNA TGTGCCAGCAGACCTAGACAGGACCACTACGAGCAGTACTTC.

The gene calls are TRBV5-1 and TRBJ2-7, with TRBD1 matching 7 bases. V lost 2 bases to trimming and J lost 1 base; unmatched junction nucleotides: 3. The CDR3 has 14 amino acids. Germline values: CDR1 SGHRS, CDR2 YFSETQ. This chain's CDR3 is CASSFDRVSYEQYF. For the CDR3, the DNA is TGCGCCAGCAGCTTTGACAGGGTATCCTACGAGCAGTACTTC.

The chain links TRBV7-8 to TRBJ2-7; 11 nucleotides agree with TRBD1. The CDR3 loop spans 14 amino acids. J was trimmed by 4 bases and V by 5 bases; bases with no gene match: 4. The germline gives CDR1 SGHVS, CDR2 FQNEAQ. In DNA form, the CDR3 reads TGTGCCAGCAGCGCCGGGACAGGGGGTTACGAGCAGTACTTC. It yields the protein CASSAGTGGYEQYF.

DNA of the CDR3: TGTGCCAGCAGCTTGGGAGCAGATACGCAGTATTTT. Its protein product is CASSLGADTQYF. The rearrangement uses TRBV7-3 and TRBJ2-3; D might be TRBD2 (5 bases). The germline V and J ends were trimmed by 3 bases and 4 bases, with 5 bases remaining between them. CDR1 is SGHTA and CDR2 is FQGTGA in the germline V gene. This CDR3 has 12 amino acids. The full variable domain, its missing parts supplied by reference TRBV7-3 and TRBJ2-3, is GAGVSQTPSNKVTEKGKYVELRCDPISGHTALYWYRQSLGQGPEFLIYFQGTGAADDSGLPNDRFFAVRPEGSVSTLKIQRTERGDSAVYLCASSLGADTQYFGPGTRLTVL.

The V and J genes are TRBV3-1 (or the pseudogene TRBV3-2) and TRBJ1-3; D not resolved. V was clipped by 3 bases and J by 0 bases, with 18 bases between them. The CDR3 loop spans 18 amino acids. Germline lookup yields CDR1 LGHDT and CDR2 YNNKEL (reference sequence). The DNA for the CDR3 is TGTGCCAGCAGCCAGGACCCCCCGGGATCACACTCTGGAAACACCATATATTTT. It yields the protein CASSQDPPGSHSGNTIYF.

This chain links TRBV5-8 with TRBJ2-7; 15 bases are a match to TRBD2. Looked up from germline, CDR1 is SGHTS and CDR2 is YDEGEE. This CDR3 has 16 residues. With 4 bases clipped from V and 3 bases from J, the junction kept 5 bases outside the gene matches. The CDR3 nucleotides are TGTGCCAGCAGCCGGGGACTAGCGGGGGGCTACTACGAGCAGTACTTC. It is translated as CASSRGLAGGYYEQYF.

V usage is TRBV13 and J usage is TRBJ2-6; no reliable D call. Germline values: CDR1 PRHDT, CDR2 FYEKMQ (reference sequence). V was clipped by 2 bases and J by 0 bases, with 5 bases between them. The CDR3 has 15 amino acids. The CDR3 loop is CASSLSFSGANVLTF. CDR3 nucleotide sequence: TGTGCCAGCAGCTTATCCTTCTCTGGGGCCAACGTCCTGACTTTC.

The rearrangement uses TRBV27 and TRBJ2-2, with 9 bases aligning to TRBD2. The CDR3 runs 16 residues. The trim removed 5 bases at V and 3 bases at J, leaving 7 bases unmatched. The germline V gene encodes CDR1 MNHEY and CDR2 SMNVEV (reference sequence). DNA for the CDR3: TGTGCCAGCAGTCAGACTAGCGGAGTACACACCGGGGAGCTGTTTTTT. Amino acid sequence: CASSQTSGVHTGELFF.

The chain has TRBV2 and TRBJ2-1; 11 bases agree with TRBD2. Trimming removed 5 bases from V and 2 bases from J; junction bases left unmatched: 8. Germline V CDR1 and CDR2: SNHLY, FYNNEI. This CDR3 is 17 amino acids long. The CDR3 DNA sequence: TGTGCCAGCAGTCAGACACCACTAGCGGGAGCCTACAATGAGCAGTTCTTC. Translated: CASSQTPLAGAYNEQFF.